This record concerns one T cell receptor (beta chain) sequence. It has no known antigen specificity. Base-call qualities are not available, and no considerably larger clone is one nucleotide away. This specimen belongs to a study of response to subunit inactivated influenza vaccine listed by TCRdb under 2018. Background on the whole study: Deep quantitative T cell receptor repertoire profiling was used in the study to track responses to a trivalent subunit inactivated influenza vaccine. What the authors observed across the whole study: The authors proposed that each seasonal influenza vaccination may bring in only a limited number of new T cells.

Relative to germline, V is 4 bases shorter and J is 7 bases shorter, with 21 bases between their ends. CDR1 and CDR2 are read off the germline V gene as SGHRS and YFSETQ. There are 16 amino acids in the CDR3, from cysteine to phenylalanine inclusive. Here the CDR3 DNA is all that survives: 48 bases in frame from base 1. To prepare the library, RT-PCR was applied. The instrument was an Illumina HiSeq 2500. Starting from the raw public reads, TCRdb applied fastp trimming at Q25, assembled clones with MiXCR and retained in-frame beta chains. Identical CDR3 protein sequences are pooled into one entry, listed with their most common genes and DNA. This sample lists about half a million distinct CDR3 sequences; about 25% were detected once. 1.5% to 2% of the sample is taken by the ten largest.

This TCR was sampled from a man aged 45-65 years who received an inactivated influenza vaccine. Donor details come from another sample of the same person, matched by shared clones. The sequenced sample was CD4+ T cells sorted from PBMCs, obtained roughly 5 days after vaccination. In this chain, TRBV5-1 is recombined with TRBJ2-1; the D gene is perhaps TRBD2, from 7 matching bases. CDR3 reads: CASSGNGGGPWNEQFF. The sequenced DNA: TGCGCCAGCAGCGGGAATGGCGGGGGCCCCTGGAATGAGCAGTTCTTC. Outside the CDR3, residues come from the reference TRBV5-1 and TRBJ2-1 proteins, so the full variable domain is: KAGVTQTPRYLIKTRGQQVTLSCSPISGHRSVSWYQQTPGQGLQFLFEYFSETQRNKGNFPGRFSGRQFSNSRSEMNVSTLELGDSALYLCASSGNGGGPWNEQFFGPGTRLTVL.